This T cell receptor (beta chain) was retrieved from a study of graft-versus-host responses after intestinal transplantation. The overall study: Tacrolimus plus steroids were given to all recipients for about three years, preceded by anti-thymocyte globulin induction.

The table came from immunoSEQ multiplex PCR; TCRdb's copy has only in-frame clones and leaves some out. The repertoire holds about 86,000 clones, with about 85% as singletons. With regard to this clone: Its antigen is not known.

Sequenced material: unstimulated CD4+ T cells sorted from spleen or lymph node cells, taken before transplant. This receptor was identified in a human donor who was the organ donor for an intestinal transplant.

CDR3 loop: CASSTRDTGELFF. Here the CDR3 DNA reads TGTGCCAGCAGCACTCGGGACACCGGGGAGCTGTTTTTT. The chain is built from TRBV7-6 and TRBJ2-2; no reliable D call. The CDR3 length is 13 residues. V was clipped by 5 bases and J by 3 bases, with 7 bases between them. Germline V gene data show CDR1 as SGHVS and CDR2 as FNYEAQ.